This TCR beta chain was captured in a study of CD8 T cells in Susac syndrome. Whole-study results and caveats: In its TCR sequencing and HLA analysis, the study acknowledged that the number of individuals was relatively small.

Germline-derived CDR1 and CDR2 are LNHDA and SQIVND (reference sequence). V lost 3 bases, J lost 5 bases, and 5 bases stayed unmatched. The length of the CDR3 is 14 residues. Sequencing targeted TCR beta in blood CD8+ and CD4+ T cells. Multiple sclerosis controls were treatment-naive patients with stable or active relapsing-remitting disease. This clonotype was detected once. Its matching antigen is unknown. Random hexamers were used to reverse transcribe an amount of about 0.45 to 1 ug RNA. Amplification of TCR beta CDR3 across 54 Vbeta and 13 Jbeta was performed with immunoSEQ multiplex PCR. TCRdb re-called the immunoSEQ multiplex PCR reads through MiXCR, storing one row per CDR3 protein. Among around 220,000 distinct CDR3 sequences, more than 85% were seen once, and the ten largest hold around 0.13%.

This receptor was obtained from a human donor with multiple sclerosis. Sequences were obtained from CD8+ T cells from PBMCs. The chain joins TRBV19 to TRBJ2-5; 8 bases agree with TRBD2. The CDR3 loop reads CASSMGLERETQYF. CDR3 coding DNA: TGTGCCAGTAGTATGGGACTAGAAAGGGAGACCCAGTACTTC.